A single sample is the source of the 25 T cell receptor beta chains below, sequenced in a study of beta chain features in type 1 diabetes. Expressed TCRB transcripts got sequenced, as all isolated RNA was reverse transcribed. Libraries were prepared by immunoSEQ multiplex PCR; TCRdb keeps only in-frame clonotypes and omits some of them. This table has 970,000 or so clones, roughly 16% appearing once. Material: naive CD4+ T cells from blood. These receptors were obtained from a woman between 18 and 29 years old in good health.

This clone showed up just a few times. J is TRBJ2-7 and V is TRBV5-1; D is tentatively TRBD1 or TRBD2 (5 bases each). From germline, CDR1 is SGHRS and CDR2 YFSETQ. The V gene lost 4 bases and the J gene lost 3 bases, with 20 bases spanning the gap. This CDR3 has 16 residues. CDR3 region: CASSLGDLNNLYEQYF. The CDR3 DNA sequence: TGCGCCAGCAGCCTAGGGGACCTAAATAATCTCTACGAGCAGTACTTC. Filled out from reference TRBV5-1 and TRBJ2-7, the complete variable domain reads KAGVTQTPRYLIKTRGQQVTLSCSPISGHRSVSWYQQTPGQGLQFLFEYFSETQRNKGNFPGRFSGRQFSNSRSEMNVSTLELGDSALYLCASSLGDLNNLYEQYFGPGTRLTVT.

The chain employs TRBV21-1 and TRBJ2-3; the D call of TRBD1 is as the table states it, not checked on the DNA. TRBV21-1 is a recognized pseudogene. The CDR3 has 14 residues. CDR3 coding DNA: TGTGCCGGGTCACTCAGGGGACCGACAGATACGCAGTATTTT. This codes for CAGSLRGPTDTQYF.

The gene calls are TRBV28 and TRBJ2-4; 8 bases are shared with TRBD1. The length of the CDR3 is 12 residues. The V gene end was trimmed by 6 bases and the J gene end by 7 bases; junction bases not matched to a gene: 2. Germline-derived CDR1 and CDR2 are MDHEN and SYDVKM. For the CDR3, the DNA is TGTGCCAGCAGCCGACAGGGGAACATTCAGTACTTC. Translation: CASSRQGNIQYF.

The rearrangement uses TRBV7-2 and TRBJ2-2; a weak D match, TRBD2 (7 bases). The V end lost 1 base, the J end lost 4 bases, and 13 bases lay between the germline ends. The CDR3 runs to 16 residues. Looked up from germline, CDR1 is SGHTA and CDR2 is FQGNSA. The CDR3 here is CASSLDGGRGTGELFF. The CDR3, as DNA: TGTGCCAGCAGCTTAGACGGGGGGCGCGGCACCGGGGAGCTGTTTTTT.

This chain uses TRBV7-6 with TRBJ2-3; D uncertain. The V and J ends lost 4 bases and 4 bases respectively, with 12 bases between them. This CDR3 has 14 amino acids. Germline V gene data show CDR1 as SGHVS and CDR2 as FNYEAQ. This chain's CDR3 is CASSSRLIADTQYF. The CDR3 nucleotides read TGTGCCAGCAGCTCGCGGCTGATCGCAGATACGCAGTATTTT.

The chain carries TRBV5-1 and TRBJ2-5; no clear D gene. There are 11 residues in the CDR3. V was pared by 4 bases and J by 8 bases, with 9 bases between. Germline V gene sequence: CDR1 SGHRS, CDR2 YFSETQ. The CDR3 sequence is CASSVARTQYF. The CDR3 coding sequence is TGCGCCAGCAGCGTTGCACGAACCCAGTACTTC.

The chain couples TRBV11-3 to TRBJ1-1; D is possibly TRBD1 (5 bases). The germline V and J ends were trimmed by 3 bases and 4 bases, with 12 bases remaining between them. Germline V CDR1 and CDR2: SGHNT, YENEEA. The CDR3 spans 14 residues. The CDR3 coding sequence is TGTGCCAGCAGCTTTTATCAGGGTGCCACTGAAGCTTTCTTT. Translating gives CASSFYQGATEAFF.

The chain recombines TRBV4-1 with TRBJ2-3; no clear D gene. Trimming left V 3 bases short and J 1 base short, with 14 bases between. This CDR3 comprises 16 residues. Germline CDR1 and CDR2: MGHRA and YSYEKL. CDR3 sequence (DNA): TGCGCCAGCAGCCACAGTTCCCGCCTCGGCACAGATACGCAGTATTTT. Its protein is CASSHSSRLGTDTQYF.

This chain uses TRBV7-9 with TRBJ2-2; 10 bases align to TRBD2. CDR3 length: 15 amino acids. CDR1 SEHNR and CDR2 FQNEAQ come from the germline V gene (reference sequence). V lost 3 bases and J lost 6; bases outside the gene matches: 4. The CDR3 sequence: CASSLKREGAGELFF. The CDR3 DNA is TGTGCCAGCAGCTTGAAGCGGGAGGGTGCCGGGGAGCTGTTTTTT.

J is TRBJ2-5 and V is TRBV7-3; TRBD2 agrees at 11 bases. Germline CDR1 SGHTA, CDR2 FQGTGA. The junction had 7 bases not matched to a gene; V was cut back by 5 bases and J by 5 bases. CDR3 length: 15 amino acids. Here the CDR3 DNA reads TGTGCCAGCAGCCCCCAGACTAGCGGGATGGAGACCCAGTACTTC. Its translation: CASSPQTSGMETQYF. Variable domain in full (rest from reference TRBV7-3 and TRBJ2-5): GAGVSQTPSNKVTEKGKYVELRCDPISGHTALYWYRQSLGQGPEFLIYFQGTGAADDSGLPNDRFFAVRPEGSVSTLKIQRTERGDSAVYLCASSPQTSGMETQYFGPGTRLLVL.

The chain uses TRBV11-2 and TRBJ2-3, with 9 bases matching TRBD2. The V segment lost 3 bases and the J segment 6 bases; nucleotides outside the gene matches: 10. The CDR3 has 16 residues. Germline-derived CDR1 and CDR2 are SGHAT and FQNNGV. The CDR3 reads CASSFLGLAPGDTQYF. The CDR3 nucleotides are TGTGCCAGCAGCTTCCTCGGACTAGCGCCAGGGGATACGCAGTATTTT.

This clone was recorded a few times. The gene calls are TRBV7-2 and TRBJ2-3, with TRBD2 matching 7 bases. Germline CDR1 SGHTA, CDR2 FQGNSA. The length of the CDR3 is 17 residues. After removal of 2 bases from V and 0 bases from J, the junction contained 8 bases not matched to a gene. CDR3 nucleotides: TGTGCCAGCAGCTTAAAGCCGACTAGCCCTAGCACAGATACGCAGTATTTT. Translated: CASSLKPTSPSTDTQYF.

The CDR3 sequence is CSAKGPETQYF. Here the CDR3 DNA reads TGCAGTGCCAAGGGCCCGGAAACCCAGTACTTC. The V call is TRBV20-1, the J call TRBJ2-5; D is undetermined. Germline V gene data show CDR1 as DFQATT and CDR2 as SNEGSKA (reference sequence). The CDR3 runs to 11 residues. Between the trimmed V and J ends, which lost 6 bases and 8 bases, there was a span of 13 bases.

J is TRBJ2-2 and V is TRBV7-2, with TRBD2 identical over 11 bases. The CDR3 spans 17 residues. The germline V gene has CDR1 SGHTA and CDR2 FQGNSA. The trim removed 4 bases at V and 2 bases at J, leaving 6 bases unmatched. For the CDR3, the DNA is TGTGCCAGCAGCTCAGGGACTAGCGGAGCTAACACCGGGGAGCTGTTTTTT. Its translation: CASSSGTSGANTGELFF.

This chain links TRBV10-3 with TRBJ2-7; D possibly matches TRBD1 or TRBD2 (5 bases each). CDR3 length equals 13 residues. V dropped 4 bases and J dropped 3 bases, with 10 bases sitting between them. Per the germline V gene, CDR1 is ENHRY and CDR2 is SYGVKD. As DNA, the CDR3 is TGTGCCATCAGTGTGCCGGGGCTCTACGAGCAGTACTTC. Its translation: CAISVPGLYEQYF.

The rearrangement links TRBV7-2 to TRBJ1-1, with TRBD1 matching 7 bases. Germline V lookup: CDR1 SGHTA, CDR2 FQGNSA. The CDR3 consists of 18 residues. Unmatched junction bases numbered 14, after V lost 4 bases and J lost 0 bases. CDR3 in amino acids: CASSSAVGGGRMNTEAFF. The CDR3 coding sequence is TGTGCCAGCAGCTCCGCCGTAGGGGGCGGAAGAATGAACACTGAAGCTTTCTTT.

This clone was detected a few times. The V call is TRBV5-1, the J call TRBJ1-3; 8 bases are shared with TRBD1. Germline lookup yields CDR1 SGHRS and CDR2 YFSETQ. The length of the CDR3 is 15 residues. J was trimmed by 2 bases and V by 4 bases; bases with no gene match: 5. The chain's CDR3 is CASSGGQGAGNTIYF. CDR3 in DNA: TGCGCCAGCAGCGGAGGACAGGGAGCTGGAAACACCATATATTTT.

This clone was counted only a few times. The chain uses TRBV9 and TRBJ2-3; D not certain. The germline V and J ends were trimmed by 1 base and 0 bases, with 6 bases remaining between them. This CDR3 region has 14 residues. From germline, CDR1 is SGDLS and CDR2 YYNGEE. CDR3 loop: CASSVLPSTDTQYF. DNA for the CDR3: TGTGCCAGCAGCGTATTACCTAGCACAGATACGCAGTATTTT. The full variable domain, completed using reference TRBV9 and TRBJ2-3, is DSGVTQTPKHLITATGQRVTLRCSPRSGDLSVYWYQQSLDQGLQFLIQYYNGEERAKGNILERFSAQQFPDLHSELNLSSLELGDSALYFCASSVLPSTDTQYFGPGTRLTVL.

This clone was observed once. This may come from a read error, since a much larger clone is one base off. The chain carries TRBV5-6 and TRBJ2-1; no firm D call. CDR3 size: 13 residues. Between the trimmed V and J ends, which lost 0 bases and 4 bases, there was a span of 5 bases. Germline lookup yields CDR1 SGHDT and CDR2 YYEEEE. The DNA of the CDR3 is TGTGCCAGCAGCTTGGACTTGTACAATGAGCAGTTCTTC. Protein sequence: CASSLDLYNEQFF. The full variable domain, in which reference TRBV5-6 and TRBJ2-1 provide the parts outside the CDR3, is DAGVTQSPTHLIKTRGQQVTLRCSPKSGHDTVSWYQQALGQGPQFIFQYYEEEERQRGNFPDRFSGHQFPNYSSELNVNALLLGDSALYLCASSLDLYNEQFFGPGTRLTVL.

V gene TRBV2 combines with J gene TRBJ2-3; the match to TRBD2 covers 9 bases. Germline V lookup: CDR1 SNHLY, CDR2 FYNNEI. The CDR3 spans 16 residues. V shed 4 bases, J shed 0 bases, and the junction held 5 bases outside the gene matches. CDR3 DNA sequence: TGTGCCAGCAGTGTTCGTCTAGCGGGAAGCACAGATACGCAGTATTTT. Translation gives CASSVRLAGSTDTQYF. The complete variable domain, with remaining parts taken from reference TRBV2 and TRBJ2-3, reads EPEVTQTPSHQVTQMGQEVILRCVPISNHLYFYWYRQILGQKVEFLVSFYNNEISEKSEIFDDQFSVERPDGSNFTLKIRSTKLEDSAMYFCASSVRLAGSTDTQYFGPGTRLTVL.

This chain uses TRBV7-9 with TRBJ2-3; 11 bases line up with TRBD2. The CDR3 sequence is 15 residues long. The germline gives CDR1 SEHNR, CDR2 FQNEAQ (reference sequence). J gave up 4 bases and V 5 bases, and 5 bases lay outside the gene matches. The CDR3 sequence is CASSKTSGVADTQYF. CDR3 nucleotide sequence: TGTGCCAGCAGCAAGACTAGCGGGGTAGCAGATACGCAGTATTTT.

This clone occurred a few times. The CDR3 bases are TGTGCCAGCAGTTCCCCTGGGCGGTTAGGGGAGACCCAGTACTTC. Protein: CASSSPGRLGETQYF. This chain uses TRBV28 with TRBJ2-5; unclear D gene. Germline CDR1 is MDHEN and CDR2 is SYDVKM. CDR3 length equals 15 residues. The V end was cut by 4 bases, the J end by 5 bases, with 17 bases between.

In DNA, the CDR3 is TGTGCCAGCAGCCAAGCCCCGCAGGGGGCAGGCCTGCGGGTTGGCTCTGGGGCCAACGTCCTGACTTTC. Its protein product is CASSQAPQGAGLRVGSGANVLTF. V and J are TRBV4-2 and TRBJ2-6; 8 bases match TRBD1. CDR3 length: 23 amino acids. Germline V gene sequence: CDR1 LGHNA, CDR2 YNFKEQ. Unmatched junction bases numbered 20, after V lost 1 base and J lost 0 bases.

In this sample, this clone turned up once. The chain links TRBV28 to TRBJ2-7, with a tentative D call TRBD1 (6 bases). Per germline, CDR1 MDHEN and CDR2 SYDVKM. V dropped 6 bases and J dropped 0 bases, with 18 bases sitting between them. This CDR3 comprises 16 residues. The CDR3 coding sequence is TGTGCCAGCAGAACCACCACAGGGATACTCTCCTACGAGCAGTACTTC. As protein: CASRTTTGILSYEQYF.

This clone came up a few times. Written as DNA, the CDR3 is TGCGCCAGCAGCCAAGTGTCTAGCAGAAGCTACGAGCAGTACTTC. Its translation: CASSQVSSRSYEQYF. The rearrangement links TRBV4-3 to TRBJ2-7; D is possibly TRBD2 (5 bases). The CDR3 totals 15 residues. CDR1 LGHNA and CDR2 YSLEER come from the germline V gene. Trimming left V 1 base short and J 3 bases short, with 13 bases between.